The TCR beta chain described here comes from a study of chronic HIV infection and antiretroviral therapy. The germline V gene has CDR1 MGHRA and CDR2 YSYEKL. V shed 1 base and J 8 bases; nucleotides not matched to a gene: 16. CDR3 size: 20 residues. This clonotype was detected only a few times. Each CDR3 protein gets one entry after TCRdb re-called the 5' RACE reads with MiXCR. The table has around 30,000 distinct CDR3 sequences, over 7.5% seen once; the top ten hold about 2.5%. Material: peripheral blood. The receptor's source is an adult who had HIV and had not received antiretroviral therapy, or was an uninfected healthy control (not recorded which). This chain links TRBV4-1 with TRBJ2-1; 14 bases agree with TRBD2. For the CDR3, the DNA is TGCGCCAGCAGCCAAGTGGGACTAGCGGGAGCTTTAACGTCGTTGGATGAGCAGTTCTTC. Residues: CASSQVGLAGALTSLDEQFF.